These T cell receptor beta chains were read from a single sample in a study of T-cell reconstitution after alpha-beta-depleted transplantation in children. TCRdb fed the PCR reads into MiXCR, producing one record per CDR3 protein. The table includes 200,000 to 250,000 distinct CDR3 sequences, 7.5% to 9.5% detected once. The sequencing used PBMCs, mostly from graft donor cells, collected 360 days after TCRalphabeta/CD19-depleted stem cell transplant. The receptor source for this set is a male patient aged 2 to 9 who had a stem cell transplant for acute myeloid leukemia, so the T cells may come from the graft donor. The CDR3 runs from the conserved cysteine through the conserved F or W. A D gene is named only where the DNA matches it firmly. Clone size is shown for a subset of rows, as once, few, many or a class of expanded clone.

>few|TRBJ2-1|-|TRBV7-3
TGTGCCAGCAGCTTGGGAATGAATGAGCAGTTCTTC
CASSLGMNEQFF
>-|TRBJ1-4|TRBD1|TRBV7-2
TGTGCCAGCAGCTTAGCCGGACAGGGGTATGAAAAACTGTTTTTT
CASSLAGQGYEKLFF
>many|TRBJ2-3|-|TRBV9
TGTGCCAGCAGCCTCACGACGTTGGATACGCAGTATTTT
CASSLTTLDTQYF
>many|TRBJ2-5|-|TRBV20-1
TGCAGTGCCCTTATCTCTGAGACCCAGTACTTC
CSALISETQYF
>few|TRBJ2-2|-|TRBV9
TGTGCCAGCAGCGTAGGGGTGGAGGCCGGGGAGCTGTTTTTT
CASSVGVEAGELFF
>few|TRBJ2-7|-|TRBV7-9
TGTGCCAGCAGCTTGGGGAGAGAGCAGTACTTC
CASSLGREQYF
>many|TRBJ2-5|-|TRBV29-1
TGCAGCGTTGGATTCGCTACTAGCAGAAAAAGAGAGACCCAGTACTTC
CSVGFATSRKRETQYF
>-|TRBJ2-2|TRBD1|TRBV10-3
TGTGCCATCAGACGACAGGGGGCTAGGAACACCGGGGAGCTGTTTTTT
CAIRRQGARNTGELFF
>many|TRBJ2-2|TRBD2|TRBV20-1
TGCAGTGCTAGTAGAGGGGGGCATAGCGGGAGGACCGGGGAGCTGTTTTTT
CSASRGGHSGRTGELFF
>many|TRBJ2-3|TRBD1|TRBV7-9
TGTGCCAGCAGCTTAGCCCCCGGGACAGCCTGGGAGCTAACGCAGTATTTT
CASSLAPGTAWELTQYF
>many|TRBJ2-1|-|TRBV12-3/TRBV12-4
TGTGCCAGCAGTTTGCTAGCCAGCTCCTACAATGAGCAGTTCTTC
CASSLLASSYNEQFF
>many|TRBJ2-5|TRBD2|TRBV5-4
TGTGCCAGCAGCTTGTTGGTAGCGGGAGGCCCAAGCGGGACCCAGTACTTC
CASSLLVAGGPSGTQYF
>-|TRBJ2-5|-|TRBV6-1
TGTGCCAGCAACGACACTCCCTCCTACCGACTGGTGACCCAAGAGACCCAGTACTTC
CASNDTPSYRLVTQETQYF
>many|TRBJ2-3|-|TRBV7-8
TGTGCCAGCAGCTTCTACGGTCCTTTAGATACGCAGTATTTT
CASSFYGPLDTQYF
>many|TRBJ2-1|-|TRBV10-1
TGCGCCAGCAGTGATAGGGGCGTGGGAAGTTCCTATGAGCAGTTCTTC
CASSDRGVGSSYEQFF
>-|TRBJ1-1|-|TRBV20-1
TGCAGTGCTAGAATCTCCCGGCTGAACACTGAAGCTTTCTTT
CSARISRLNTEAFF
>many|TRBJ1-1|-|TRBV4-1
TGCGCCAGCAGCCAAGAAGGCGAGGACACTGAAGCTTTCTTT
CASSQEGEDTEAFF
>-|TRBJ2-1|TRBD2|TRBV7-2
TGTGCCAGCAGCGGGGACTATCACTCCTACAATGAGCAGTTCTTC
CASSGDYHSYNEQFF
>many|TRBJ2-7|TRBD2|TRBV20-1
TGCAGTGCTAAGGGAGAGCGGGGATCTGCCTACGAGCAGTACTTC
CSAKGERGSAYEQYF
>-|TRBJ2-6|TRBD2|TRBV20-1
TGCAGTGCCTCCCCGAGGGGACTAGTCGCTGGGGCCAACGTCCTGACTTTC
CSASPRGLVAGANVLTF
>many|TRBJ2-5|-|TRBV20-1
TGCAGTGCTAGAGATCGGGACAAGGAAGAGACCCAGTACTTC
CSARDRDKEETQYF
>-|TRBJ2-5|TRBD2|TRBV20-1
TGCAGTGCTAGAAGAGCGGGGGTTGAGCTAGAGACCCAGTACTTC
CSARRAGVELETQYF
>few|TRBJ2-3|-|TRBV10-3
TGTGCCATCAATGGTAGGGGCGGCTCATTCACAGATACGCAGTATTTT
CAINGRGGSFTDTQYF
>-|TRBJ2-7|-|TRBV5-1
TGCGCCAGCAGCTTCCGTAACAGCCTCTACGAGCAGTACTTC
CASSFRNSLYEQYF
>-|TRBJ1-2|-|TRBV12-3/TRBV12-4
TGTGCCAGCAGTTTAGCGCGCAAGTACGACACCTTC
CASSLARKYDTF
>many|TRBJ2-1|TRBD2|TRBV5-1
TGCGCCAGCAGCTTGATAAGCCTAGCGGGAGTTGGGAACAATGAGCAGTTCTTC
CASSLISLAGVGNNEQFF
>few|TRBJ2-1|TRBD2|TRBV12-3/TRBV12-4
TGTGCCAGCAGCGCCCGTAGCGGGGCCTACAATGAGCAGTTCTTC
CASSARSGAYNEQFF
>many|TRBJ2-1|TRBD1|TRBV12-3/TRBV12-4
TGTGCCAGCAGTCCCGGACAGGGGGTTTACAATGAGCAGTTCTTC
CASSPGQGVYNEQFF
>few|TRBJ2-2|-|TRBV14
TGTGCCAGCAGCCAAGGGTACATAGCCCATCGGGTTTCCGCGAACACCGGGGAGCTGTTTTTT
CASSQGYIAHRVSANTGELFF
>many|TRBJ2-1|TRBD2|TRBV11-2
TGTGCCAGCAGCTTCCTTAGCGGGAACTCCTACAATGAGCAGTTCTTC
CASSFLSGNSYNEQFF
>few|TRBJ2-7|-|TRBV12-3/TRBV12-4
TGTGCCAGCAGCCTTCATGGGGGCGAGCAGTACTTC
CASSLHGGEQYF
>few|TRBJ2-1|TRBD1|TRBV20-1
TGCAGTGCGAGCCGGGACAGGTTGGCAAATGAGCAGTTCTTC
CSASRDRLANEQFF
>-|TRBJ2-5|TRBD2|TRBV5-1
TGCGTCAGCAGCCCCCTAGCGGGGGGAGGAGAGACCCAGTACTTC
CVSSPLAGGGETQYF
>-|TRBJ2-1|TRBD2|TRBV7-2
TGTGCCAGCCGGAAACTAGCGGGAGATGGCAATGAGCAGTTCTTC
CASRKLAGDGNEQFF
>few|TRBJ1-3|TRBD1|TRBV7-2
TGTGCCAGCAGCTGGGGATCGGGACAGCCCTCTGGAAACACCATATATTTT
CASSWGSGQPSGNTIYF
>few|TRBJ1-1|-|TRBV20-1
TGCAGTGCTAGAGCCGGCCCGGGGGCACAAGCTTTCTTT
CSARAGPGAQAFF
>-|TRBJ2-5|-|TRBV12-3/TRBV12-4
TGTGCCAGCAGTTCAGTCCCCCAAGAGACCCAGTACTTC
CASSSVPQETQYF
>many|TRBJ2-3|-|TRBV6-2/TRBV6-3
TGTGCCAGCTCCGGATTGTCAGATACGCAGTATTTT
CASSGLSDTQYF
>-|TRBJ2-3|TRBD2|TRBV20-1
TGCAGTGCTAGGGGACTAGCGGGGGGGCCGGATACGCAGTATTTT
CSARGLAGGPDTQYF
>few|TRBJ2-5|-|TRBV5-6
TGTGCCAGCAGCCTACTGCAGGGTCCCGAGACCCAGTACTTC
CASSLLQGPETQYF